Listed below are T cell receptor beta chains from one sample, sequenced in a study of blood T cell repertoires in COVID-19. Only in-frame clones appear in the TCRdb table, and some are missing; sequencing was by immunoSEQ multiplex PCR. This table has about 52,000 clones, 86% appearing once. The sequenced sample was peripheral blood. These receptor sequences come from an elderly woman with acute or convalescent COVID-19. Each CDR3 is given with its conserved first and last residue. The order of the fields is V gene, D gene, J gene, clone size, CDR3 DNA, CDR3 protein. D genes are given only for firm matches. Only some rows state a clone size, as once, few, many or a class for expanded clones.

>TRBV28|TRBD1|TRBJ1-2|-
TGTGCCAGCAGTCCCGGGACAGTTGCTAACTATGGCTACACCTTC
CASSPGTVANYGYTF
>TRBV27|-|TRBJ1-1|-
TGTGCCAGCAGTTTATCTTGGCAGTCATACACTGAAGCTTTCTTT
CASSLSWQSYTEAFF
>TRBV10-1|TRBD2|TRBJ2-3|once
TGCGCCAGCAGTGACCCCGGACTAGCGACTAGCACAGATACGCAGTATTTT
CASSDPGLATSTDTQYF
>TRBV7-2|-|TRBJ1-5|few
TGTGCCAGCAGCTTGCAAAGGGGTCAGCCCCAGCATTTT
CASSLQRGQPQHF
>TRBV5-4|TRBD2|TRBJ2-2|-
TGTGCCAGCAGCTTGGCTAGCGGGAGGTGGGACACCGGGGAGCTGTTTTTT
CASSLASGRWDTGELFF
>TRBV11-2|-|TRBJ1-1|few
TGTGCCAGCAGCTTAGATGGGCAGCTGATTTTGAACACTGAAGCTTTCTTT
CASSLDGQLILNTEAFF
>TRBV19|TRBD1|TRBJ1-6|-
TGTGCCAGACCATACAGGGGAAAGAATTCACCCCTCCACTTT
CARPYRGKNSPLHF
>TRBV27|-|TRBJ2-5|-
TGTGCCAGCAGTTTAAAGGCTAGTCAAGAGACCCAGTACTTC
CASSLKASQETQYF
>TRBV6-5|-|TRBJ1-6|once
TGTGCCAGCAGTTACGAGGGGGATAATTCACCCCTCCACTTT
CASSYEGDNSPLHF
>TRBV3-1/TRBV3-2|TRBD2|TRBJ2-7|-
TGTGCCAGCAGAGGGACTAGCGGGGACTACGAGCAGTACTTC
CASRGTSGDYEQYF